The rows below give T cell receptor beta chains drawn from one sample of a study of cytomegalovirus exposure and HLA in healthy donors. Method: immunoSEQ multiplex PCR; TCRdb's copy keeps in-frame clones and lacks some. The table has some 130,000 clones, around 85% seen once. Sequencing was carried out using PBMCs. The receptors here all came from a woman in her thirties in good health and CMV-seropositive. The CDR3 runs from the conserved cysteine through the conserved F or W. Fields, in order: V gene, CDR3 length, CDR3 protein.

>TRBV29-1|13
CSLIAGNYNEQFF
>TRBV6-6|14
CASRLGTGNTEAFF
>TRBV19|14
CASRGTGMNTEAFF
>TRBV6-5|14
CASGTGGALGTQYF
>TRBV5-1|16
CASSLAPTGPPYEQYF
>TRBV5-1|13
CASREGAGNTIYF
>TRBV7-9|15
CASSSDSYSNQPQHF
>TRBV2|12
CASTFERDTQYF
>TRBV5-1|14
CASSTPSGSYEQYF
>TRBV19|15
CASSLTGTVGREQFF
>TRBV5-1|14
CASSPDTVTYEQYF
>TRBV5-8|12
CASSLVGLEQYF
>TRBV9|17
CASSVGLGQGFGETQYF
>TRBV7-2|15
CASSPDRAPTGELFF
>TRBV7-2|19
CASSLVGRERKKRPYEQYF
>TRBV6-1|15
CASGELAGAYNEQFF
>TRBV7-3|17
CASSLFSGLYSGNTIYF
>TRBV11-2|17
CASSLAPLAGLTDTQYF
>TRBV5-1|13
CASSPGTEETQYF